These T cell receptor beta chains were read from a single sample in a study of shared clonotypes between healthy human individuals. Measured with immunoSEQ multiplex PCR; TCRdb has only the in-frame clones, and not every one. The sample lists roughly 570,000 clones, roughly 98% occurring once. The sample comprised naive CD8+ T cells sorted from blood. All receptors come from a young man in good health. Each CDR3 is given without its conserved first and last residue. The order of the fields is D gene, V gene, CDR3 protein. The D gene is left open where the match is weak.

d_call: .; v_call: TRBV7-6; cdr3_aa: ASSLGARRNFYGYT
d_call: TRBD2; v_call: TRBV6-6; cdr3_aa: ASSGLADYNEQF
d_call: .; v_call: TRBV7-8; cdr3_aa: ASSLAETQY
d_call: .; v_call: TRBV29-1; cdr3_aa: SAIGNHNEQF
d_call: TRBD2; v_call: TRBV7-6; cdr3_aa: ASSSLTSEDLNEQY
d_call: .; v_call: TRBV10-1; cdr3_aa: ASSGAVAGELF
d_call: TRBD1; v_call: TRBV27; cdr3_aa: ASCARQGKIHEQY
d_call: .; v_call: TRBV11-2; cdr3_aa: ASSLGFSDYEQY
d_call: .; v_call: TRBV11-2; cdr3_aa: ASSHRDERN
d_call: .; v_call: TRBV11-2; cdr3_aa: ASSQGTTEAF
d_call: .; v_call: TRBV5-1; cdr3_aa: ASSPREGDAFYEQY
d_call: .; v_call: TRBV10-1; cdr3_aa: ASSESGRVTEAF
d_call: .; v_call: TRBV6-1; cdr3_aa: ASNQGLYNEQF
d_call: .; v_call: TRBV6-6; cdr3_aa: ASSLLSTNEKLF
d_call: TRBD2; v_call: TRBV14; cdr3_aa: ASSRTSGSYEQY
d_call: .; v_call: TRBV5-1; cdr3_aa: ASSPTKGTETQY
d_call: TRBD1; v_call: TRBV5-4; cdr3_aa: ASSLQGAVGETQY
d_call: .; v_call: TRBV6-5; cdr3_aa: ASSSNTGELF
d_call: .; v_call: TRBV7-2; cdr3_aa: ASSRGASIELSYGYT
d_call: TRBD1; v_call: TRBV6-5; cdr3_aa: ASSYSARGRTEAF
d_call: .; v_call: TRBV5-1; cdr3_aa: ASSDQATGWTGELF
d_call: .; v_call: TRBV7-9; cdr3_aa: ASSSQGEERDTEAF
d_call: TRBD1; v_call: TRBV25-1; cdr3_aa: ASSDGQGVQPQH
d_call: .; v_call: TRBV4-1; cdr3_aa: ASSQGTLSSYEQY
d_call: TRBD2; v_call: TRBV7-6; cdr3_aa: ASSPEGERGEQY
d_call: .; v_call: TRBV2; cdr3_aa: ASSDLWWVMTDNQPQH
d_call: TRBD1; v_call: TRBV10-1; cdr3_aa: ASSLTGVGEQY
d_call: .; v_call: TRBV25-1; cdr3_aa: ASSGADLGNYGYT
d_call: TRBD2; v_call: TRBV5-1; cdr3_aa: ASSLAPAGADLSYEQY
d_call: TRBD1; v_call: TRBV5-4; cdr3_aa: ASSFRGQGVNYGYT
d_call: TRBD1; v_call: TRBV6-5; cdr3_aa: ASSYSQGAIPQH
d_call: .; v_call: TRBV18; cdr3_aa: ASSQLSRSKGYEQY
d_call: TRBD2; v_call: TRBV11-3; cdr3_aa: ASSPLGGAGGPLDNEQF
d_call: TRBD2; v_call: TRBV7-9; cdr3_aa: ASSLATSGSLDEQY
d_call: .; v_call: TRBV18; cdr3_aa: ASSPDLGGYEQY
d_call: TRBD2; v_call: TRBV27; cdr3_aa: ASSLRREGLQSSYEQY
d_call: .; v_call: TRBV2; cdr3_aa: ASPLRQSYEQY